This record concerns one T cell receptor beta chain sequence. These data belong to a study of cytomegalovirus exposure and HLA in healthy donors. Trimming removed 4 bases from V and 1 base from J, with 4 bases in between. Germline V gene data show CDR1 as MRHNA and CDR2 as SNTAGT. CDR3 length equals 13 residues. In the PCR, 60 Vbeta and 13 Jbeta primers were used. The protocol was immunoSEQ multiplex PCR, while the TCRdb copy is restricted to in-frame clones and leaves out a portion. Of fewer than 200,000 clones listed, about 80% are singletons. The sequence came from a woman younger than 45 in good health and CMV-seronegative. This chain joins TRBV6-4 and TRBJ2-2; D remains unclear. The sample consisted of PBMCs. The DNA for the CDR3 is TGTGCCAGCAGTGTTCGGAACACCGGGGAGCTGTTTTTT. Its translation: CASSVRNTGELFF.